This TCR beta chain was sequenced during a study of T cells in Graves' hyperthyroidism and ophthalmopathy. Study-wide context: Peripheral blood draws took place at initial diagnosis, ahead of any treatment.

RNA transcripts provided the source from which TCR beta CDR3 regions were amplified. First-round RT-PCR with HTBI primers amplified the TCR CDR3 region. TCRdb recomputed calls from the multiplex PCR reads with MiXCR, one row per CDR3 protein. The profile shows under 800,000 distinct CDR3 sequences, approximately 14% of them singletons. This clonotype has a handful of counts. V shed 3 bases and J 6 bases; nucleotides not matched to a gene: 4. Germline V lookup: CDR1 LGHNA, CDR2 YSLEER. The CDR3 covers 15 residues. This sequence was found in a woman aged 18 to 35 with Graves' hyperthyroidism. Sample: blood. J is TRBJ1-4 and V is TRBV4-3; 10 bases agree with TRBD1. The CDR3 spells CASSHPGTGDEKLFF. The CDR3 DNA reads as TGCGCCAGCAGCCACCCCGGGACAGGGGATGAAAAACTGTTTTTT.